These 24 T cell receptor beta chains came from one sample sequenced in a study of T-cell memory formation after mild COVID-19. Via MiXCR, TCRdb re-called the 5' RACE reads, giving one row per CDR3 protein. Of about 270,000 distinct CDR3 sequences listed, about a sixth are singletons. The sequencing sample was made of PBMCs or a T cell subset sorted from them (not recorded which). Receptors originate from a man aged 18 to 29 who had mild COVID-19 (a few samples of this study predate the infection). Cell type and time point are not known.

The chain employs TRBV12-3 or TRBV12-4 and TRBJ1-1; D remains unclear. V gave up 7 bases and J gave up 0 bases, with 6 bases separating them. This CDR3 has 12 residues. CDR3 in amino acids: CASNALNTEAFF. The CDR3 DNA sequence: TGTGCCAGCAACGCCCTGAACACTGAAGCTTTCTTT.

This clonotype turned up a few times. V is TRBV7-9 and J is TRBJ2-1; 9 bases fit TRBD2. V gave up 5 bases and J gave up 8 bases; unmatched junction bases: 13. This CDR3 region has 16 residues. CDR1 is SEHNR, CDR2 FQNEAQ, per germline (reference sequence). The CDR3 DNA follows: TGTGCCAGCAGCGACACCAACGCGGGGGGGCTCCATGAGCAGTTCTTC. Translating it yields CASSDTNAGGLHEQFF.

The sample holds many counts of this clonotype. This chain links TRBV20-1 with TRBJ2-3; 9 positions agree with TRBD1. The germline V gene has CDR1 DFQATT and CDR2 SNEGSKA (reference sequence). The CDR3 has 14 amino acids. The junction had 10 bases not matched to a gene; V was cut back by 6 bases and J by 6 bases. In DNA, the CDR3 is TGCAGTGCCGTCCCGGGACAGGGTTCGGATACGCAGTATTTT. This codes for CSAVPGQGSDTQYF.

The CDR3 reads CASSLRWDNEQFF. For the CDR3, the DNA is TGTGCCAGCAGTCTCCGGTGGGACAATGAGCAGTTCTTC. The chain employs TRBV6-5 and TRBJ2-1; D remains ambiguous. This CDR3 has 13 amino acids. V lost 5 bases and J lost 5, with 10 bases in between. Germline CDR1 and CDR2: MNHEY and SVGAGI.

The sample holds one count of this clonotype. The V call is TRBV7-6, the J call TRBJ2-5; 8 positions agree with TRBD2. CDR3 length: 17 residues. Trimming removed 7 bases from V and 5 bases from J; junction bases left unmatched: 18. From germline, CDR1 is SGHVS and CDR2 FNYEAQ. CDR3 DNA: TGTGCCAGCACCACTAGGAGTAGCGGGGTACGAGGGGAGACCCAGTACTTC. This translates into CASTTRSSGVRGETQYF.

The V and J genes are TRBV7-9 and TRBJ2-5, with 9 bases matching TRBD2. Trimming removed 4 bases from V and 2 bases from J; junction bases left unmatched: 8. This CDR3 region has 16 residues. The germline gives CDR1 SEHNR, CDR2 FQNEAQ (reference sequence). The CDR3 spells CASSSGLAGQQETQYF. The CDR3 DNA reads TGTGCCAGCAGCTCCGGGCTAGCGGGGCAACAAGAGACCCAGTACTTC.

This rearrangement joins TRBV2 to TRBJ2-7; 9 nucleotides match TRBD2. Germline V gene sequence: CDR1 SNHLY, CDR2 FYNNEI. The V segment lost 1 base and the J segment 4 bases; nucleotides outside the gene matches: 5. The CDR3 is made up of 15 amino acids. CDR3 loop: CASSEGTSELYEQYV. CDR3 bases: TGTGCCAGCAGTGAAGGGACTAGCGAGTTATACGAGCAGTACGTC.

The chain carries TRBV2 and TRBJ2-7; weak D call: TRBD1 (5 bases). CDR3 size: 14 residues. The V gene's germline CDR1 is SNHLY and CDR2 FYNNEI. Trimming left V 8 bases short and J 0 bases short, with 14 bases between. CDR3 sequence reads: CASGRRVGSYEQYF. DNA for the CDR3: TGTGCCAGCGGACGCAGGGTAGGCTCCTACGAGCAGTACTTC.

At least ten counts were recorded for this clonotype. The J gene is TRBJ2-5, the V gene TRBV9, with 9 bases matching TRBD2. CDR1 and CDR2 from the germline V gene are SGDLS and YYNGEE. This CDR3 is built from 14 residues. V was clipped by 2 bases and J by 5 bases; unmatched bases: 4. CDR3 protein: CASSVLAGRETQYF. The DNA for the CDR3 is TGTGCCAGCAGCGTCCTAGCGGGGCGGGAGACCCAGTACTTC.

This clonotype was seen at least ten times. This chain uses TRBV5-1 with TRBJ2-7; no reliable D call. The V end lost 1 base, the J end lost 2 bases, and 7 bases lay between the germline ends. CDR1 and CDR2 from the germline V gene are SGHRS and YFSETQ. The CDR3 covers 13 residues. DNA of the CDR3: TGCGCCAGCAGCTTGAGGTCGGCCTACGAGCAGTACTTC. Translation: CASSLRSAYEQYF. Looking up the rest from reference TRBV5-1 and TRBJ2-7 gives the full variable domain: KAGVTQTPRYLIKTRGQQVTLSCSPISGHRSVSWYQQTPGQGLQFLFEYFSETQRNKGNFPGRFSGRQFSNSRSEMNVSTLELGDSALYLCASSLRSAYEQYFGPGTRLTVT.

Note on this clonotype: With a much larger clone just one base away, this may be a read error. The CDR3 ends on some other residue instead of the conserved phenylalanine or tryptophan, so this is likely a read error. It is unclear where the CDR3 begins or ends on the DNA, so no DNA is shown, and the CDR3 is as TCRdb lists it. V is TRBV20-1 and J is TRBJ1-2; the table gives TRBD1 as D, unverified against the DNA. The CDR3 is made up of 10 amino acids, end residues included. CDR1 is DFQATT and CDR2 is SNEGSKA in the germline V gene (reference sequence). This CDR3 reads CSAERGRVTI.

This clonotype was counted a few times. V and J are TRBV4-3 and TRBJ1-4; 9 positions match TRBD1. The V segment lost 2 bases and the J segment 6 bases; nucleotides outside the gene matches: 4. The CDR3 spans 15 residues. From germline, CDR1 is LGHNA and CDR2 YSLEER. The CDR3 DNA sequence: TGCGCCAGCAGCCAAAGGGGACAGGGCGATGAAAAACTGTTTTTT. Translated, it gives CASSQRGQGDEKLFF.

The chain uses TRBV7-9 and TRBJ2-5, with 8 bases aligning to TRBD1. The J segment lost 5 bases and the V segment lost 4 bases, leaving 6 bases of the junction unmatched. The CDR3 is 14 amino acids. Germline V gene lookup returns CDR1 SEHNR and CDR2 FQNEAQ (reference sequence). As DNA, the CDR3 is TGTGCCAGCAGCTCGGACAGGGATGGGGAGACCCAGTACTTC. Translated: CASSSDRDGETQYF.

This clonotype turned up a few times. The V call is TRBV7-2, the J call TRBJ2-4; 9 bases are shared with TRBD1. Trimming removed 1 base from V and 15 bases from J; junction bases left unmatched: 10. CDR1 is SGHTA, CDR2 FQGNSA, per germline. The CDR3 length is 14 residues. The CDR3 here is CASSLGDRVGERYF. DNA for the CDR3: TGTGCCAGCAGCTTAGGGGACAGGGTGGGGGAACGGTACTTC.

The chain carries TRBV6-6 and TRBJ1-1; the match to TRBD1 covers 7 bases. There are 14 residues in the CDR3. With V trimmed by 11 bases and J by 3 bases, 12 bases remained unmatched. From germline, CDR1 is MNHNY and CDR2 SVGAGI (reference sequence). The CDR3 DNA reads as TGTGCCGGCTCGACAGGGATGGGGTACACTGAAGCTTTCTTT. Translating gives CAGSTGMGYTEAFF.

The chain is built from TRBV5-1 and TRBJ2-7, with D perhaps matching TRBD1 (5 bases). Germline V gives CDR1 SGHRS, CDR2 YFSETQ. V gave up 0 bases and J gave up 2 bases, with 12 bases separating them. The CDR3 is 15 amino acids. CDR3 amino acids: CASSLATGRAYEQYF. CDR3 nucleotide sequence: TGCGCCAGCAGCTTGGCTACAGGCAGAGCCTACGAGCAGTACTTC.

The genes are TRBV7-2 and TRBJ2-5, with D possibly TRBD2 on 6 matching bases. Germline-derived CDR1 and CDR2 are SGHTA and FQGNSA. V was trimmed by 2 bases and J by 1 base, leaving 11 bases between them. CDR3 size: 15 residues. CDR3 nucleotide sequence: TGTGCCAGCAGCTTATGGACCGGGAGCCAAGAGACCCAGTACTTC. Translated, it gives CASSLWTGSQETQYF.

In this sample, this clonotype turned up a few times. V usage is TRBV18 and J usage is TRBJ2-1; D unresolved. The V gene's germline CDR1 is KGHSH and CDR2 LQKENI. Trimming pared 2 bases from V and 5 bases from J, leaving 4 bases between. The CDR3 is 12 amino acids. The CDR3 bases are TGTGCCAGCTCACCAGGGAACAATGAGCAGTTCTTC. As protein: CASSPGNNEQFF.

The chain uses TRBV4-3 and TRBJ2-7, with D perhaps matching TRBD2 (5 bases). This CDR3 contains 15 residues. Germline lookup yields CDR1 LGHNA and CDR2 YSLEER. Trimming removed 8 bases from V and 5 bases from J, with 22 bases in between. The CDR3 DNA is TGCGCCAGCTCTCCGACCGGGATAGCAAGTAACGAGCAGTACTTC. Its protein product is CASSPTGIASNEQYF.

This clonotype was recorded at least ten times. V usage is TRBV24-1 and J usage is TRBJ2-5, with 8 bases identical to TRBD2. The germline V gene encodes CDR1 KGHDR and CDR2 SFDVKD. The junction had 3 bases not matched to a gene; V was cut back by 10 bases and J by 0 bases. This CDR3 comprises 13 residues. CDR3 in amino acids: CATQGLDQETQYF. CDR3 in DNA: TGTGCCACGCAGGGACTAGACCAAGAGACCCAGTACTTC.

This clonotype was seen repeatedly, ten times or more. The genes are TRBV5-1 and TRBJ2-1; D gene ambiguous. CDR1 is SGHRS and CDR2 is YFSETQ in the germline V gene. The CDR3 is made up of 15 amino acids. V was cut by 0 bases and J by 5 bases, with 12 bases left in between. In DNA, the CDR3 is TGCGCCAGCAGCTTGGCACAGACTCCGAACAATGAGCAGTTCTTC. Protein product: CASSLAQTPNNEQFF.

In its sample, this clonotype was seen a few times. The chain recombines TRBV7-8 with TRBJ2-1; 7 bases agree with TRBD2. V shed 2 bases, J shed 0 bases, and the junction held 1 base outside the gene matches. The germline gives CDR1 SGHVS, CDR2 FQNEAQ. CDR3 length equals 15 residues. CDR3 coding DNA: TGTGCCAGCAGCTTAAGCGGGATCTCCTACAATGAGCAGTTCTTC. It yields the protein CASSLSGISYNEQFF.

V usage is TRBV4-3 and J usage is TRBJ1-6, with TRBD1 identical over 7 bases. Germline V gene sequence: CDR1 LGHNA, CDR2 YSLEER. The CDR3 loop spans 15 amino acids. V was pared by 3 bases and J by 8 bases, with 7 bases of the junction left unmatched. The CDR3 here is CASSHGGQGDSPLHF. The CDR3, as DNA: TGCGCCAGCAGCCACGGTGGCCAGGGGGATTCACCCCTCCACTTT.

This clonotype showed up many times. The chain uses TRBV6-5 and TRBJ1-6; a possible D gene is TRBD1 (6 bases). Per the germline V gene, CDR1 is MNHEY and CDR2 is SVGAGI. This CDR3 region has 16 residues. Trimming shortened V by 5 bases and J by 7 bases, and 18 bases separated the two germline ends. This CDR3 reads CASSKQGLIENSPLHF. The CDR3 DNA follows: TGTGCCAGCAGTAAACAGGGTTTAATCGAGAATTCACCCCTCCACTTT.